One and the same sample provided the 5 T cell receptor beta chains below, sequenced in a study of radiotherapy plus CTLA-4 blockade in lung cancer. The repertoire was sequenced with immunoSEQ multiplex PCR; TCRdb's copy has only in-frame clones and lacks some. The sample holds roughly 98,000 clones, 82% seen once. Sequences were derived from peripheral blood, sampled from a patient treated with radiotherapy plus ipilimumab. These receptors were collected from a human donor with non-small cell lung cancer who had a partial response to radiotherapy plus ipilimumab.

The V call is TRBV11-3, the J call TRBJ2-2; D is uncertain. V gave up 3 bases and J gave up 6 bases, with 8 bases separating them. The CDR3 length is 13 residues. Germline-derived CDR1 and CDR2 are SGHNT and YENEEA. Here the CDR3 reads CASSFNYAGELFF. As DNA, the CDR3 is TGTGCCAGCAGCTTTAATTATGCCGGGGAGCTGTTTTTT.

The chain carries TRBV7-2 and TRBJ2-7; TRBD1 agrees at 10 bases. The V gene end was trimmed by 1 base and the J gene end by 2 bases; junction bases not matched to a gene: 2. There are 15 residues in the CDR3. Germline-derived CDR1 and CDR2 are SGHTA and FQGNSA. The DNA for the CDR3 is TGTGCCAGCAGCTTAGGGACAGGGGGGACCTACGAGCAGTACTTC. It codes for CASSLGTGGTYEQYF.

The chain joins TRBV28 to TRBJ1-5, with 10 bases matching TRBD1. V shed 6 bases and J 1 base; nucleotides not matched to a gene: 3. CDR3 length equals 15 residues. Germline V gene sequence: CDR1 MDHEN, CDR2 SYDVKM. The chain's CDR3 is CASSRDRGSNQPQHF. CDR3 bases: TGTGCCAGCAGCCGGGACAGGGGAAGCAATCAGCCCCAGCATTTT.

The CDR3: CASAHSGYEQYF. The CDR3 region has the DNA TGTGCCAGCGCACATAGCGGGTACGAGCAGTACTTC. This chain uses TRBV6-5 with TRBJ2-5, with 7 bases identical to TRBD2. Near its end, the DNA agrees better with TRBJ2-7, so the J call may be wrong. The CDR3 consists of 12 residues. Per germline, CDR1 MNHEY and CDR2 SVGAGI.

In DNA, the CDR3 is TGCAGTGAAGGGGCTGAAGCTTTCTTT. This sequence encodes CSEGAEAFF. This chain connects TRBV20-1 to TRBJ1-1, with TRBD1 as a possible D gene (5 bases). This CDR3 is 9 amino acids long. The germline V gene encodes CDR1 DFQATT and CDR2 SNEGSKA (reference sequence). V lost 7 bases to trimming and J lost 6 bases, with 6 bases between them.